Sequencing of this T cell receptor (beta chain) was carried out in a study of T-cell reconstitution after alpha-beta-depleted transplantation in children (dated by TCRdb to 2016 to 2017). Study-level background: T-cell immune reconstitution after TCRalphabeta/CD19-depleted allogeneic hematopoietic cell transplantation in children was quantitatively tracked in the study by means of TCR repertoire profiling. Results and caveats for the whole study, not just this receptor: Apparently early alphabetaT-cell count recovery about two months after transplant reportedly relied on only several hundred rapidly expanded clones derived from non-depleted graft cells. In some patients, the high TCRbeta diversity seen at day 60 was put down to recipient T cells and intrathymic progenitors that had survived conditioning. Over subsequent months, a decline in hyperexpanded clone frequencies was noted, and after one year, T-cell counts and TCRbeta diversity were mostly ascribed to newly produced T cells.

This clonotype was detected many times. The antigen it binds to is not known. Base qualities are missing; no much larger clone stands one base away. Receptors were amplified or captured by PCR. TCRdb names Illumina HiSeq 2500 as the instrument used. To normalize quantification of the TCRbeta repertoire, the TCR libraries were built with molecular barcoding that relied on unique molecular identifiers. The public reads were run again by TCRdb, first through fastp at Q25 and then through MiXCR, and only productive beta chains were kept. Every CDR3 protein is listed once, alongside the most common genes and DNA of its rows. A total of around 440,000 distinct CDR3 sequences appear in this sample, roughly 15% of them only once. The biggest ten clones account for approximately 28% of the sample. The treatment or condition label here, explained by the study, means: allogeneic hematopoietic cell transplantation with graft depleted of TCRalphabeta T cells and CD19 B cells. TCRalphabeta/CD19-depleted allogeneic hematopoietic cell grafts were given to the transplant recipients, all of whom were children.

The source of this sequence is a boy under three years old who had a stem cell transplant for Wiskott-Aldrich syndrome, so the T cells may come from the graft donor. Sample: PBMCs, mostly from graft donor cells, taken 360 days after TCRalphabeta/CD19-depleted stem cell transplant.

The DNA is TGTGCCAGCCGAGTACACCCTTTAACTGAAGCTTTCTTT. It translates to CASRVHPLTEAFF. The chain is encoded by TRBV25-1 joined to TRBJ1-1; the D segment cannot be called with confidence. Trimming costs V 8 bases and J 5 bases, and their ends lie 15 bases apart. From its cysteine to its phenylalanine, the CDR3 spans 13 amino acids. The sequence is cut down to CDR3 DNA, 39 bases in frame from base 1. As encoded in the germline V gene, CDR1 is MGHDK while CDR2 is SYGVNS.